These T cell receptor beta chains were read from a single sample in a study of cytomegalovirus exposure and HLA in healthy donors. Produced via immunoSEQ multiplex PCR; TCRdb's table is partial and in-frame only. The table has 160,000 or so clones, about 88% seen once. Sequencing was done on a sample of PBMCs. The receptors here all came from a young woman in good health and CMV-seronegative. Both conserved end residues are part of each CDR3. A D gene is named only where the DNA matches it firmly. Size tells how often a clone was seen (once, few, many) or the class of an expanded clone, and some rows leave it out.

abundance	d_gene	v_gene	j_gene	CDR3aa	CDR3nt
NA	TRBD2	TRBV5-1	TRBJ2-7	CASSLDGGGGINEQYF	TGCGCCAGCAGCTTGGATGGCGGGGGAGGGATCAACGAGCAGTACTTC
NA	TRBD2	TRBV5-1	TRBJ2-3	CASSLEAGAGGSDTQYF	TGCGCCAGCAGCTTGGAGGCAGGAGCGGGGGGGTCAGATACGCAGTATTTT
NA	NA	TRBV28	TRBJ1-2	CASSSSGAYGYTF	TGTGCCAGCAGTTCCTCAGGGGCCTATGGCTACACCTTC
once	NA	TRBV28	TRBJ2-2	CASSQGYTGELFF	TGTGCCAGCAGTCAGGGTTACACCGGGGAGCTGTTTTTT
few	NA	TRBV7-9	TRBJ1-1	CASSLVPGLNTEAFF	TGTGCCAGCAGCTTAGTTCCAGGGTTGAACACTGAAGCTTTCTTT
NA	NA	TRBV7-9	TRBJ2-2	CASSPMNTGELFF	TGTGCCAGCAGCCCAATGAACACCGGGGAGCTGTTTTTT
NA	TRBD1	TRBV11-1	TRBJ1-2	CASSRSQGYGYTF	TGTGCCAGCAGCCGGTCACAGGGGTATGGCTACACCTTC
NA	TRBD1	TRBV2	TRBJ2-7	CASTDSGTGPYEQYF	TGTGCCAGCACTGATTCCGGGACAGGACCCTACGAGCAGTACTTC
once	TRBD2	TRBV4-2	TRBJ2-3	CASSKSGNTANTQYF	TGTGCCAGCAGCAAGAGCGGGAATACAGCGAATACGCAGTATTTT
NA	TRBD2	TRBV6-1	TRBJ2-5	CASSEGLAVSGTQYF	TGTGCCAGCAGTGAAGGACTAGCGGTATCTGGGACCCAGTACTTC
NA	NA	TRBV5-6	TRBJ1-2	CASSLGVSEVAF	TGTGCCAGCAGCTTGGGCGTTAGTGAGGTCGCCTTC
NA	NA	TRBV23-1	TRBJ1-6	CASSPGEVRQNTNSPLHF	TGCGCCAGCAGTCCGGGAGAGGTGCGACAGAACACAAATTCACCCCTCCACTTT
NA	TRBD1	TRBV2	TRBJ2-7	CASSPPGTVSEQYF	TGTGCCAGCAGTCCTCCGGGGACAGTATCCGAGCAGTACTTC
NA	NA	TRBV18	TRBJ2-4	CASSPPSAKNIQYF	TGTGCCAGCTCACCACCGTCGGCCAAAAACATTCAGTACTTC
NA	NA	TRBV5-8	TRBJ1-2	CASSLGRWRDYYGYTF	TGTGCCAGCAGCTTAGGTCGATGGAGGGATTACTATGGCTACACCTTC
NA	TRBD1	TRBV15	TRBJ1-3	CATSREDRAQYGNTIYF	TGTGCCACCAGCAGAGAGGACAGGGCGCAATATGGAAACACCATATATTTT
NA	NA	TRBV6-4	TRBJ2-2	CASSQLNTGELFF	TGTGCCAGCAGTCAACTGAACACCGGGGAGCTGTTTTTT
NA	NA	TRBV6-5	TRBJ2-1	CASSSPGRYNEQFF	TGTGCCAGCAGTTCCCCCGGCAGGTACAATGAGCAGTTCTTC
NA	NA	TRBV28	TRBJ1-4	CASSLLGEGEKLFF	TGTGCCAGCAGTTTACTCGGGGAGGGTGAAAAACTGTTTTTT
few	NA	TRBV7-2	TRBJ1-1	CASSLTTGNTEAFF	TGTGCCAGCAGCCTAACGACGGGGAACACTGAAGCTTTCTTT